This TCR beta chain stems from a study of technical replicates of blood from a few donors. Assay used: immunoSEQ multiplex PCR; TCRdb lists only in-frame clones, some missing. Among roughly 90,000 clones listed, 80% to 95% were seen once. Sequencing was carried out using T cells isolated from PBMCs. The TCR sequence derives from a human donor in good health.

CDR3 sequence (DNA): TGTGCCAGCAGTCCACAGCTCGGTGATACGCAGTATTTT. It specifies CASSPQLGDTQYF. The gene calls are TRBV6-4 and TRBJ2-3, with D unclear. Trimming pared 5 bases from V and 6 bases from J, leaving 12 bases between. CDR1 and CDR2 (germline): MRHNA, SNTAGT. The CDR3 consists of 13 residues.